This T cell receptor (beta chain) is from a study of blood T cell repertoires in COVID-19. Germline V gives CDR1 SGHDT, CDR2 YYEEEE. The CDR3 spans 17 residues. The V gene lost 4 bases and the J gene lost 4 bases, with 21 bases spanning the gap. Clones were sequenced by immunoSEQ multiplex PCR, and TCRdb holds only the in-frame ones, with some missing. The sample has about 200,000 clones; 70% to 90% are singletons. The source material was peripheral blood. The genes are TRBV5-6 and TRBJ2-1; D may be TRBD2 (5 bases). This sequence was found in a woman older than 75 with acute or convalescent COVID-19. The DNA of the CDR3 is TGTGCCAGCAGCCCCCGGGGTGGCGCTCTGGATTACAATGAGCAGTTCTTC. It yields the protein CASSPRGGALDYNEQFF.